This T cell receptor (beta chain) was retrieved from a study of T cells expressing NK-cell markers. Study in general: Source material for TCR beta repertoires consisted of sorted CD3+CD56+NKG2C+, CD3+CD56+NKG2C- and CD3+CD56-NKG2C+ T cells.

The CDR3 contains 14 residues. From the 5' RACE reads, TCRdb lists one entry per CDR3 protein and no DNA. The listing records 550,000 or so distinct CDR3 sequences. Study observations and caveats: Dominant NKG2C+ clonotypes accounted for roughly 1.0-8% of CD8+ T cells in more than five donors. Clarity on HCMV specificity was lacking for the expanded NKG2C+ T cell clones.

A note on this clonotype: The antigen remains unidentified.

The sequence derives from a young man in good health. V and J are TRBV12-3 or TRBV12-4 and TRBJ2-3. What was sequenced was blood T cells: a sorted CD56 or NKG2C T cell subset, CD4+ or CD8+ T cells, or bulk PBMC T cells (not recorded which). CDR3 sequence reads: CASSMTQLRDTQYF.